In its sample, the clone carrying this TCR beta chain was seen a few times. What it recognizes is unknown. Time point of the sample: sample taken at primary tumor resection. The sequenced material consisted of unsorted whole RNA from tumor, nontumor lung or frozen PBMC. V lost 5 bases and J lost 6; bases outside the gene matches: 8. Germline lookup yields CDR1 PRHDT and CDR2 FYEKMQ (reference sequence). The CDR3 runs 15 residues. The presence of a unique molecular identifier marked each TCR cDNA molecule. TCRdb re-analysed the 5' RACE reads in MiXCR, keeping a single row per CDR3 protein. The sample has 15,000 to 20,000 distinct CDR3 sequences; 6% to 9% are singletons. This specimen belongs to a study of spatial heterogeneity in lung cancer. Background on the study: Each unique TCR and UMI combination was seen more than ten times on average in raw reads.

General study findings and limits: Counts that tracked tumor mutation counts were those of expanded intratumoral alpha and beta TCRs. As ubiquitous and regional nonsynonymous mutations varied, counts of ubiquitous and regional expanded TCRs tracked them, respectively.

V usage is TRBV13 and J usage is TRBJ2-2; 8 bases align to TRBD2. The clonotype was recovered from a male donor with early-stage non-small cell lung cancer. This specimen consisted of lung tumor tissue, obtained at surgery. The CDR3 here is CASSGGTSRAGELFF. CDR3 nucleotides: TGTGCCAGCAGCGGTGGGACTAGTCGGGCCGGGGAGCTGTTTTTT.